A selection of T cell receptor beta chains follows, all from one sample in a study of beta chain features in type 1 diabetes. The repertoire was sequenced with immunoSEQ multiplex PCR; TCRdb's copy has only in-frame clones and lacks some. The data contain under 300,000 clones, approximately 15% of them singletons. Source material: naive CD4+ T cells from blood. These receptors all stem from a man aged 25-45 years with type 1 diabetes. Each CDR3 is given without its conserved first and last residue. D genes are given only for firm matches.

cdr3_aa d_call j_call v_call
ASSVGSGRAETQY TRBD2 TRBJ2-5 TRBV9
ATRRLAGENEQF TRBD2 TRBJ2-1 TRBV19
ASSDPDRNNEQF . TRBJ2-1 TRBV2
ASSFTGENTEAF . TRBJ1-1 TRBV7-9
ASSQDGGSGNTIY . TRBJ1-3 TRBV4-1
ASSHPTGGLQKDYT TRBD1 TRBJ1-2 TRBV4-1
AGTGFGQETQY TRBD1 TRBJ2-5 TRBV6-1
SVEEGTGASWRTEAF TRBD1 TRBJ1-1 TRBV29-1
ASSPFSRQSVDSPLH . TRBJ1-6 TRBV5-1
ASSRTGNLGYT . TRBJ1-2 TRBV27
ASSQREGGNEQF TRBD2 TRBJ2-1 TRBV4-1
ASSLFSSGANNEQF TRBD2 TRBJ2-1 TRBV11-2
ASSSRGLAGTDTQY TRBD2 TRBJ2-3 TRBV7-2
ASSLDLTGTQY . TRBJ2-5 TRBV7-7
AWGPLAGTGNTIY . TRBJ1-3 TRBV30
ASSRQSGVLVNTEAF . TRBJ1-1 TRBV4-1
ASSLGRDSYEQY TRBD2 TRBJ2-7 TRBV9
ASSLELAGNEQF TRBD2 TRBJ2-1 TRBV5-1
ASSPRQGGEQY TRBD1 TRBJ2-7 TRBV5-1
ASSSGTEAF . TRBJ1-1 TRBV11-2
ASSPPGGTSGTYEQY TRBD2 TRBJ2-7 TRBV4-1
ASTQSIDRGGGKLF TRBD1 TRBJ1-4 TRBV6-6
ASSQSRGTEAF . TRBJ1-1 TRBV18
ASSLARGGEAF . TRBJ1-1 TRBV5-6
AWSLTSGRTGAQF TRBD2 TRBJ2-1 TRBV30
ASSDYWTRGYNEQF TRBD2 TRBJ2-1 TRBV2
ASSQDLLGTGKGYT TRBD1 TRBJ1-2 TRBV4-1
ASSIGTGSYEQY . TRBJ2-7 TRBV19
ASSPDRAPYEQY . TRBJ2-7 TRBV11-3
ASSPLAASTDTQY . TRBJ2-3 TRBV5-6
AISGTTRTDTQY TRBD2 TRBJ2-3 TRBV10-3
ASSPRPGNTEAF . TRBJ1-1 TRBV5-1
ASSYSMGHPLF . TRBJ1-4 TRBV6-5
ASSLVSGDGYT . TRBJ1-2 TRBV7-8
ASSPLGQGVQPQH TRBD1 TRBJ1-5 TRBV18
ASSERTEAF . TRBJ1-1 TRBV2
AISELGSSGSYEQY TRBD2 TRBJ2-7 TRBV10-3
ASSGGNYGYT . TRBJ1-2 TRBV2
ASRRTGGPGELF TRBD1 TRBJ2-2 TRBV7-9
ASSIPQGIEAF . TRBJ1-1 TRBV19
ASSLAGTGSGELF TRBD1 TRBJ2-2 TRBV5-1